This T cell receptor beta chain emerged from a study of blood T cells in healthy people across ages. Study-wide results and limits: Long-lived donors carried more naive CD4+ cells and greater diversity than aged donors.

This clonotype was counted many times. Its antigen remains unidentified. A J-beta primer mix and a sample-barcoded 5' primer were used in a second PCR of about 7 to 12 cycles. TCRdb used MiXCR to reprocess the 5' RACE reads, holding one entry per CDR3 protein. The sample consists of around 850,000 distinct CDR3 sequences, around 36% of them appearing once. V dropped 0 bases and J dropped 4; count of bases not matched to a gene: 4. The germline gives CDR1 LGHNA, CDR2 YNFKEQ. This CDR3 region has 16 residues. The TCR originated in a man aged 18 to 29 in good health. This chain joins TRBV4-2 and TRBJ2-3; 10 bases align to TRBD1. Sample: blood. Written as DNA, the CDR3 is TGTGCCAGCAGCCAAGAAGGGACAGGGGACTCAGATACGCAGTATTTT. The encoded protein is CASSQEGTGDSDTQYF.